A single sample gave rise to the 11 T cell receptor beta chains below, sequenced in a study of shared clonotypes between healthy human individuals. Sequenced by immunoSEQ multiplex PCR; TCRdb stores in-frame clones only, minus some. The data contain fewer than 3 million clones, around 93% of them singletons. Sequencing used naive CD4+ T cells from PBMCs. Described subset: CD45RA+ positively selected. The receptors here all came from a man between 18 and 35 years old in good health. Some clones in this sample may be carry-over from other donors' samples.

The chain has TRBV28 and TRBJ2-7; 7 bases agree with TRBD1. The trim removed 4 bases at V and 2 bases at J, leaving 8 bases unmatched. Germline CDR1 is MDHEN and CDR2 is SYDVKM. CDR3 length equals 15 residues. CDR3 in amino acids: CASSSPGDRAYEQYF. CDR3 in DNA: TGTGCCAGCAGTTCCCCCGGAGACAGGGCCTACGAGCAGTACTTC.

A single count supports this clone. The J gene is TRBJ2-7, the V gene TRBV7-2, with 10 bases matching TRBD1. V lost 2 bases and J lost 5; bases outside the gene matches: 6. From germline, CDR1 is SGHTA and CDR2 FQGNSA. CDR3 length: 15 residues. The CDR3 DNA sequence: TGTGCCAGCAGCTTACTAGGACAGGGGGGCGACGAGCAGTACTTC. Its protein is CASSLLGQGGDEQYF.

The chain carries TRBV27 and TRBJ2-2; D ambiguous. V shed 1 base and J shed 2 bases, with 8 bases lying between them. The germline gives CDR1 MNHEY, CDR2 SMNVEV (reference sequence). This CDR3 spans 15 amino acids. In DNA, the CDR3 is TGTGCCAGCAGTTTATTGGCCTTAAACACCGGGGAGCTGTTTTTT. It is translated as CASSLLALNTGELFF.

The chain joins TRBV19 to TRBJ2-5, with unresolved D. CDR1 LNHDA and CDR2 SQIVND come from the germline V gene (reference sequence). This CDR3 comprises 13 residues. V was trimmed by 7 bases and J by 4 bases, leaving 13 bases between them. CDR3 sequence: CASTTDQRETQYF. The CDR3, as DNA: TGTGCCAGTACTACGGATCAACGAGAGACCCAGTACTTC.

The gene calls are TRBV7-6 and TRBJ2-1; 14 bases fit TRBD2. V shed 7 bases, J shed 3 bases, and the junction held 5 bases outside the gene matches. Germline V gene sequence: CDR1 SGHVS, CDR2 FNYEAQ. The CDR3 extends over 16 amino acids. The CDR3 loop is CASNYGTSGSYNEQFF. In nucleotides, the CDR3 is TGTGCCAGCAACTATGGGACTAGCGGGAGCTACAATGAGCAGTTCTTC.

The chain uses TRBV28 and TRBJ2-5; a weak D match, TRBD1 (7 bases). Trimming stripped 2 bases from V and 1 base from J, with 20 bases between. The germline V gene encodes CDR1 MDHEN and CDR2 SYDVKM. This CDR3 region has 18 residues. The CDR3 protein is CASSLRSPTGDSQETQYF. The CDR3 DNA reads as TGTGCCAGCAGTTTACGGAGCCCTACAGGGGACTCCCAAGAGACCCAGTACTTC.

The chain uses TRBV4-1 and TRBJ2-1, with 10 bases that match TRBD2. The CDR3 has 15 residues. V lost 1 base and J lost 7; bases outside the gene matches: 4. Germline-derived CDR1 and CDR2 are MGHRA and YSYEKL. As DNA, the CDR3 is TGCGCCAGCAGCCAAGGTAGCGGGAGGACGAATGAGCAGTTCTTC. Amino acid sequence: CASSQGSGRTNEQFF.

V and J are TRBV27 and TRBJ1-2; tentative D call: TRBD1 (5 bases). This CDR3 is 13 amino acids long. Deletions cut 6 bases from V and 8 bases from J, with 16 bases between. Per the germline V gene, CDR1 is MNHEY and CDR2 is SMNVEV (reference sequence). In DNA, the CDR3 is TGTGCCAGCAGGCCCTCCGGGACCGGGGGCTACACCTTC. Translating it yields CASRPSGTGGYTF.

The V and J genes are TRBV28 and TRBJ2-3; 9 nucleotides align to TRBD2. The trim removed 6 bases at V and 0 bases at J, leaving 7 bases unmatched. Germline-derived CDR1 and CDR2 are MDHEN and SYDVKM. The CDR3 spans 16 residues. CDR3 loop: CASRTYSGGSTDTQYF. Here the CDR3 DNA reads TGTGCCAGCAGGACCTATAGCGGGGGTAGCACAGATACGCAGTATTTT. The variable domain in full, completed from reference TRBV28 and TRBJ2-3, reads DVKVTQSSRYLVKRTGEKVFLECVQDMDHENMFWYRQDPGLGLRLIYFSYDVKMKEKGDIPEGYSVSREKKERFSLILESASTNQTSMYLCASRTYSGGSTDTQYFGPGTRLTVL.

The chain recombines TRBV28 with TRBJ1-1; tentative D call: TRBD1 (5 bases). CDR1 and CDR2 from the germline V gene are MDHEN and SYDVKM. This CDR3 has 16 residues. Trimming stripped 9 bases from V and 4 bases from J, with 24 bases between. CDR3 DNA sequence: TGTGCCAGTCACCCCGGGGGGAGTCTTGGGGGCACTGAAGCTTTCTTT. Amino acid sequence: CASHPGGSLGGTEAFF.

The chain employs TRBV7-3 and TRBJ2-3; a weak D match, TRBD2 (6 bases). There are 13 residues in the CDR3. CDR1 is SGHTA and CDR2 is FQGTGA in the germline V gene. V shed 4 bases and J shed 5 bases, with 10 bases lying between them. The CDR3 is CASSSPGVDTQYF. Written as DNA, the CDR3 is TGTGCCAGCAGCTCCCCGGGGGTAGATACGCAGTATTTT.